A selection of T cell receptor beta chains follows, all from one sample in a study of sequential checkpoint blockade in melanoma. The protocol was immunoSEQ multiplex PCR, while the TCRdb copy is restricted to in-frame clones and leaves out a portion. The sample consists of around 2,900 clones, around 25% of them appearing once. The sample here was tumor tissue (inferred from file names), taken from a patient given nivolumab and ipilimumab in sequence. The origin of the receptors is a human donor with melanoma. Both conserved end residues are part of each CDR3. The D gene is left open where the match is weak. Not all rows give a size; the values are once, few, many and, for expanded clones, a class.

CDR3nt	CDR3aa	v_gene	j_gene	d_gene	abundance
TGTGCCAGCAGCTACCGGGACGGGGATAGCACAGATACGCAGTATTTT	CASSYRDGDSTDTQYF	TRBV11-3	TRBJ2-3	.	many
TGTGCCATCAGAAATCGGCAGCGGGGGGGCCCAGATACGCAGTATTTT	CAIRNRQRGGPDTQYF	TRBV6-8	TRBJ2-3	TRBD2	.
TGTGCCAGCAGCTACCAGACAGGGGAAGGGTACGAGCAGTACTTC	CASSYQTGEGYEQYF	TRBV11-3	TRBJ2-7	TRBD1	medium-sized
TGTGCCAGCAGCCCCGGTGGGGTTAGGTCGGACACCATATATTTT	CASSPGGVRSDTIYF	TRBV11-3	TRBJ1-3	.	few
TGTGCCAGCAGCTTACTTATCACAGGGGGCTACGAGCAGTACTTC	CASSLLITGGYEQYF	TRBV11-3	TRBJ2-7	TRBD1	few
TGTGCCTGGAGTAACGGAGGGACAGCCGATGAAAAACTGTTTTTT	CAWSNGGTADEKLFF	TRBV30	TRBJ1-4	TRBD1	.
TGCGCCAGCAGTAATAGTCGAGGGGTCGGCGAGCAGTACTTC	CASSNSRGVGEQYF	TRBV10-2	TRBJ2-7	.	.
TGTGCCAGCAGCCAAGATAGACAGACCCACCACGAGCAGTACTTC	CASSQDRQTHHEQYF	TRBV14	TRBJ2-7	.	.
TGTGCCAGTAGTCTCGAGTGGGACACCTATAATTCACCCCTCCACTTT	CASSLEWDTYNSPLHF	TRBV19	TRBJ1-6	.	.
TGTGCCTGGAGGGAGGGACAGCATAATTCACCCCTCCACTTT	CAWREGQHNSPLHF	TRBV30	TRBJ1-6	TRBD1	.
TGTGCCAGCTCAGAACGGCCCTCTTGGTCCGGGGAGCTGTTTTTT	CASSERPSWSGELFF	TRBV18	TRBJ2-2	.	.
TGTGCCAGCTCACCAATGTCGAATACCGGGGCATATGGCTACACCTTC	CASSPMSNTGAYGYTF	TRBV18	TRBJ1-2	.	few
TGTGCCAGCAGCTTTGACTGGGGCCGAAACTATGGCTACACCTTC	CASSFDWGRNYGYTF	TRBV11-3	TRBJ1-2	.	large
TGTGCCAGCAGCTTAAACGGGGGGGTAAATGAGCAGTTCTTC	CASSLNGGVNEQFF	TRBV11-3	TRBJ2-1	TRBD2	few
TGTGCCAGCAGCCGCTCGGACACCGGGGAGCTGTTTTTT	CASSRSDTGELFF	TRBV6-8	TRBJ2-2	.	medium-sized
TGTGCCAGCAGCCTGGACAGGGGGCAGGAGACCCAGTACTTC	CASSLDRGQETQYF	TRBV11-3	TRBJ2-5	TRBD1	few
TGTGCCAGCAGACAAACAGGGGGGGATGGCTACACCTTC	CASRQTGGDGYTF	TRBV14	TRBJ1-2	TRBD1	.
TGTGCCAGCAAGATTCTCGGGACTAGCGCCTACGAGCAGTACTTC	CASKILGTSAYEQYF	TRBV12-5	TRBJ2-7	TRBD2	few
TGTGCCAGCAGCCAGGATAACACTGAAGCTTTCTTT	CASSQDNTEAFF	TRBV6-8	TRBJ1-1	.	few
TGCGCCAGCAGCTTGGACCCGGGACAAGAGACCCAGTACTTC	CASSLDPGQETQYF	TRBV5-1	TRBJ2-5	.	once
TGTGCCAGCAGCCGGACAGCCGCAGATACGCAGTATTTT	CASSRTAADTQYF	TRBV9	TRBJ2-3	.	large
TGCGCCAGCAGCTTGGGGACAGGGGGGACGGACACCATATATTTT	CASSLGTGGTDTIYF	TRBV5-1	TRBJ1-3	TRBD1	.
TGTGCCAGCAGTGCCCATGGACTAGCGGGGGTCCAAGAGACCCAGTACTTC	CASSAHGLAGVQETQYF	TRBV25-1	TRBJ2-5	TRBD2	.
TGTGCCAGCAGAATCGGACTAGCGGGTGAAGAGACCCAGTACTTC	CASRIGLAGEETQYF	TRBV6-8	TRBJ2-5	TRBD2	many
TGTGCCAGTAGATTGGGCAGGACGGGAAACACCATATATTTT	CASRLGRTGNTIYF	TRBV19	TRBJ1-3	.	.
TGTGCCATCAGTGAGTCGGAGACCGGGGAGCTGTTTTTT	CAISESETGELFF	TRBV10-3	TRBJ2-2	.	.
TGTGCCAGCAGCTGGAGCGGGGGGAGCACAGATACGCAGTATTTT	CASSWSGGSTDTQYF	TRBV11-3	TRBJ2-3	TRBD2	.
TGTGCCAGCAGCGGCGGACAGGGCTTTTCGAGCACCGGGGAGCTGTTTTTT	CASSGGQGFSSTGELFF	TRBV9	TRBJ2-2	TRBD1	few
TGTGCCAGCAGCGGGTTTGGGACAGGGGCCTACGAGCAGTACTTC	CASSGFGTGAYEQYF	TRBV11-3	TRBJ2-7	TRBD1	medium-sized
TGCGCCAGCAGCTTGCGGTGGGGCAAGGATGAAGCTTTCTTT	CASSLRWGKDEAFF	TRBV5-1	TRBJ1-1	.	few
TGTGCCAGCAGTGACACAGGAGCCGGGGAGCTGTTTTTT	CASSDTGAGELFF	TRBV25-1	TRBJ2-2	.	.
TGTGCCAGCAGTTTATCCGGCCGCTCGGGTTACACCTTC	CASSLSGRSGYTF	TRBV27	TRBJ1-2	.	.
TGTGCCAGCAGCTTAGGGGTCGCGGGCAATGAGCAGTTCTTC	CASSLGVAGNEQFF	TRBV11-3	TRBJ2-1	.	many
TGTGCCAGCAGCTCCCGATGGGAGACCTCTGGGGCCAACGTCCTGACTTTC	CASSSRWETSGANVLTF	TRBV11-3	TRBJ2-6	.	many
TGTGCCAGCAGTTACACTCAAGCCTACGAGCAGTACTTC	CASSYTQAYEQYF	TRBV6-8	TRBJ2-7	.	medium-sized
TGCGCCAGCAGCCAGCCGGGACAGGGGGCGGTCGAGCAGTACTTC	CASSQPGQGAVEQYF	TRBV4-1	TRBJ2-7	TRBD1	medium-sized
TGCAGCGCCCTCGCGACCCAAGAGACCCAGTACTTC	CSALATQETQYF	TRBV29-1	TRBJ2-5	.	.
TGTGCCAGCAGCTTAACCACAGGGTTGCGCGGTGGTGAGCAGTTCTTC	CASSLTTGLRGGEQFF	TRBV11-3	TRBJ2-1	.	many
TGTGCCAGCTCACCCCTTCTCTCGAACACTGAAGCTTTCTTT	CASSPLLSNTEAFF	TRBV18	TRBJ1-1	.	.
TGTGCCAGCAGTGAAGCGAGGTGGGTGGGGGCCCGGACTTCCACAGATACGCAGTATTTT	CASSEARWVGARTSTDTQYF	TRBV9	TRBJ2-3	.	few
TGTGCCAGCAGTTACGGTGGATCGTACAGGGGATCGTTCGGAAACACCATATATTTT	CASSYGGSYRGSFGNTIYF	TRBV6-8	TRBJ1-3	TRBD1	medium-sized
TGTGCCAGCAGCCTAAGACATGGTGGGACTGAAGCTTTCTTT	CASSLRHGGTEAFF	TRBV11-3	TRBJ1-1	.	medium-sized
TGTGCCAGCTCACCACTGGGACAGGGGACCGAAAAACTGTTTTTT	CASSPLGQGTEKLFF	TRBV18	TRBJ1-4	TRBD1	medium-sized